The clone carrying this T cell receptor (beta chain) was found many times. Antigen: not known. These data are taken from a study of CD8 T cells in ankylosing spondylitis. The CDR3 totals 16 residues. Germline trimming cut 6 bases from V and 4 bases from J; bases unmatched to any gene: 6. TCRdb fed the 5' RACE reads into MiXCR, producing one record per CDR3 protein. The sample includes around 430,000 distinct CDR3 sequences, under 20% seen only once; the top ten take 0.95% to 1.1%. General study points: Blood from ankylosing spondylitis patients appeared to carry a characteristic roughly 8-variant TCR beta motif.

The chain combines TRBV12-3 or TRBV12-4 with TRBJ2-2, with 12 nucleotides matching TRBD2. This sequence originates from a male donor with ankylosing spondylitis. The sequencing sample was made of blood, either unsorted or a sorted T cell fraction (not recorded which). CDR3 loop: CASRPGLAGSTGELFF. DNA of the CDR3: TGTGCCAGCAGACCGGGACTAGCGGGTAGCACCGGGGAGCTGTTTTTT.